One sample yielded the 6 T cell receptor beta chains listed below, sequenced in a study of shared clonotypes between healthy human individuals. Repertoires were generated with immunoSEQ multiplex PCR, while TCRdb's copy carries only in-frame clones and drops some. Of about 2.2 million clones detected, roughly 93% appear once; the ten largest clones hold roughly 1.7%. Naive CD8 cells lacked CD45RO and underwent positive selection for CCR7, leaving out terminally differentiated effector memory CD45RA+ cells. Sequencing input: naive CD8+ T cells from PBMCs. The source is a man between 18 and 35 years old in good health. Some clones in this sample may be carry-over from other donors' samples.

This clone was counted between two and nine times. The V gene is TRBV5-6, the J gene TRBJ1-1; the match to TRBD1 covers 9 bases. This CDR3 has 16 residues. The V gene end was trimmed by 4 bases and the J gene end by 1 base; junction bases not matched to a gene: 8. Germline V gene sequence: CDR1 SGHDT, CDR2 YYEEEE. The chain's CDR3 is CASSLTGGGSNTEAFF. In DNA, the CDR3 is TGTGCCAGCAGCCTCACAGGGGGCGGCTCGAACACTGAAGCTTTCTTT.

This clone was seen a handful of times. Within the sample, other DNA sequences also encode this same CDR3. This chain uses TRBV19 with TRBJ1-5; tentatively, D is TRBD1 (5 bases). This CDR3 is 13 amino acids long. Germline V gives CDR1 LNHDA, CDR2 SQIVND (reference sequence). V lost 1 base to trimming and J lost 4 bases, with 5 bases between them. The CDR3 sequence is CASSIGGNQPQHF. The CDR3 nucleotides read TGTGCCAGTAGTATAGGGGGGAATCAGCCCCAGCATTTT.

This rearrangement joins TRBV30 to TRBJ1-2, with D unclear. CDR1 GTSNPN and CDR2 SVGIG come from the germline V gene (reference sequence). The CDR3 is 14 residues long. V was cut by 0 bases and J by 0 bases, with 8 bases left in between. The DNA for the CDR3 is TGTGCCTGGAGTGTACAACTACCTAACTATGGCTACACCTTC. This encodes CAWSVQLPNYGYTF.

The chain has TRBV6-5 and TRBJ1-2; D ambiguous. The CDR3 length is 13 residues. CDR1 and CDR2 (germline): MNHEY, SVGAGI. V dropped 5 bases and J dropped 4 bases, with 11 bases sitting between them. The CDR3 region is CASSQTGPYGYTF. The CDR3 coding sequence is TGTGCCAGCAGTCAGACCGGGCCCTATGGCTACACCTTC.

The V gene is TRBV6-6, the J gene TRBJ1-5; perhaps TRBD1 as D (5 bases). V was shortened by 1 base and J by 4 bases, with 14 bases between the two germline ends. The CDR3 extends over 16 amino acids. Germline values: CDR1 MNHNY, CDR2 SVGAGI (reference sequence). The CDR3 region is CASSYLMQGRNQPQHF. The CDR3 DNA reads TGTGCCAGCAGTTACTTGATGCAGGGACGGAATCAGCCCCAGCATTTT.

This clone was seen a single time. This chain uses TRBV25-1 with TRBJ2-7; D might be TRBD1 (6 bases). This CDR3 has 14 residues. Germline loops: CDR1 MGHDK, CDR2 SYGVNS. Trimming cost V 6 bases and J 2 bases, with 14 bases left between them. CDR3 sequence reads: CASSHRALAYEQYF. CDR3 sequence (DNA): TGTGCCAGCAGCCACAGGGCCTTGGCCTACGAGCAGTACTTC.